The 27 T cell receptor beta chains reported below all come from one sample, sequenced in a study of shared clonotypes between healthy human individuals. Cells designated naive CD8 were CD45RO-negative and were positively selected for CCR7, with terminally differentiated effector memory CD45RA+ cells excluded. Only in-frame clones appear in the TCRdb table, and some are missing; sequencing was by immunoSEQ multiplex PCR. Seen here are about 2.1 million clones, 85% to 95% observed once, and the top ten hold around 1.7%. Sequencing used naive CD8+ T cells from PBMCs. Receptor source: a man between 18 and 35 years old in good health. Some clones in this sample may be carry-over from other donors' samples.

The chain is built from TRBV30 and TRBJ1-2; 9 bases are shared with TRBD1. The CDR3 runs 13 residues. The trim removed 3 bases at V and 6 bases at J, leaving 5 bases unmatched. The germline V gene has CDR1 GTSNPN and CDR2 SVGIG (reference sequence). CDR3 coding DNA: TGTGCCTGGAGGCTTGGACAGGGGAATGGCTACACCTTC. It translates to CAWRLGQGNGYTF.

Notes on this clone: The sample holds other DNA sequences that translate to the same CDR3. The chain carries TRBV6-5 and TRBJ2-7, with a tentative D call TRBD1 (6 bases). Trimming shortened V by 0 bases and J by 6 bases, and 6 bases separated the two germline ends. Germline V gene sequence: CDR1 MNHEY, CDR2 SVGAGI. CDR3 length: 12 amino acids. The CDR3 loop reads CASSYSGGEQYF. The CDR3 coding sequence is TGTGCCAGCAGTTACTCAGGGGGCGAGCAGTACTTC.

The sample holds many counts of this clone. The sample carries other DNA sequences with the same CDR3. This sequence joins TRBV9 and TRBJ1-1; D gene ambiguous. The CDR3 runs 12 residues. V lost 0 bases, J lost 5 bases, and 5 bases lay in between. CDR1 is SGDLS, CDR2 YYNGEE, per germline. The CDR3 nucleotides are TGTGCCAGCAGCGTAGGAGGGACTGAAGCTTTCTTT. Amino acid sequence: CASSVGGTEAFF.

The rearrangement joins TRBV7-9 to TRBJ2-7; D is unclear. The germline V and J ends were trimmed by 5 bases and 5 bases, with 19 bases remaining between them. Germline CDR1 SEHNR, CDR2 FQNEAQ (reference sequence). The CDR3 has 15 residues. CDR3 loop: CASSPPGPKWDEQYF. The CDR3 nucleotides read TGTGCCAGCAGCCCACCGGGCCCTAAGTGGGACGAGCAGTACTTC. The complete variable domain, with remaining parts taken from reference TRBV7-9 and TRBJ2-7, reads DTGVSQNPRHKITKRGQNVTFRCDPISEHNRLYWYRQTLGQGPEFLTYFQNEAQLEKSRLLSDRFSAERPKGSFSTLEIQRTEQGDSAMYLCASSPPGPKWDEQYFGPGTRLTVT.

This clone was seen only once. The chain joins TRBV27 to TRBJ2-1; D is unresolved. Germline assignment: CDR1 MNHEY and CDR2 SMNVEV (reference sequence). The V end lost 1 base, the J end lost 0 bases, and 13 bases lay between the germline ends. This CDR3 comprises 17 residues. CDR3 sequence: CASSLFPQPSSYNEQFF. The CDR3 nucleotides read TGTGCCAGCAGTTTATTCCCGCAGCCCAGCTCCTACAATGAGCAGTTCTTC.

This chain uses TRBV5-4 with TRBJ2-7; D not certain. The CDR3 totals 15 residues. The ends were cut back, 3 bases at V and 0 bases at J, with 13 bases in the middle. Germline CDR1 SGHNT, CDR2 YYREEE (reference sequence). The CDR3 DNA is TGTGCCAGCAGCTCAGACACGGTCGGCTCCTACGAGCAGTACTTC. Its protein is CASSSDTVGSYEQYF.

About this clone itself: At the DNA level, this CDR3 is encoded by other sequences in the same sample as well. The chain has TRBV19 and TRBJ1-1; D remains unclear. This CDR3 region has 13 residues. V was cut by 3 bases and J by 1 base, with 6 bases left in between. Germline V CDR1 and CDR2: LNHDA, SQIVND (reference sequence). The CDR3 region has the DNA TGTGCCAGTAGTATCGTGCAGAACACTGAAGCTTTCTTT. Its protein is CASSIVQNTEAFF.

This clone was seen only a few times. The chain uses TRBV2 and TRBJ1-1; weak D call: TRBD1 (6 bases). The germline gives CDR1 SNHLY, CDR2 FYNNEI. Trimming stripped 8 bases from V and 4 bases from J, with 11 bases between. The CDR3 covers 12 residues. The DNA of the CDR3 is TGTGCCAGCTCGAAAGGGGGCACTGAAGCTTTCTTT. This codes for CASSKGGTEAFF.

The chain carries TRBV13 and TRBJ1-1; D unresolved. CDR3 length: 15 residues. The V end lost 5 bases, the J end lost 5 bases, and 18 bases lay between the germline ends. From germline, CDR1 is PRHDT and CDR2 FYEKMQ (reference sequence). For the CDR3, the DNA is TGTGCCAGCAGCCCACGACGTCTCCTTGAGACTGAAGCTTTCTTT. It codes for CASSPRRLLETEAFF.

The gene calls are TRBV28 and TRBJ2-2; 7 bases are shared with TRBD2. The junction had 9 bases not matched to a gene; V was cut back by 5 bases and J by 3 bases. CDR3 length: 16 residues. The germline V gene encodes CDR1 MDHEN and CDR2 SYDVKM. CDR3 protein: CASSTPRESYTGELFF. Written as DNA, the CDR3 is TGTGCCAGCAGTACACCGCGGGAGTCGTACACCGGGGAGCTGTTTTTT. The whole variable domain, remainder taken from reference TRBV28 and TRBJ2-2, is DVKVTQSSRYLVKRTGEKVFLECVQDMDHENMFWYRQDPGLGLRLIYFSYDVKMKEKGDIPEGYSVSREKKERFSLILESASTNQTSMYLCASSTPRESYTGELFFGEGSRLTVL.

The CDR3 region has the DNA TGTGCCACCAGCAGAGATTTGTGGGGCCAGGCGAACACTGAAGCTTTCTTT. Protein product: CATSRDLWGQANTEAFF. The V call is TRBV15, the J call TRBJ1-1, with D maybe TRBD1 (5 bases). The V end was cut by 0 bases, the J end by 1 base, with 15 bases between. The CDR3 contains 17 residues. The V gene's germline CDR1 is LNHNV and CDR2 YYDKDF (reference sequence).

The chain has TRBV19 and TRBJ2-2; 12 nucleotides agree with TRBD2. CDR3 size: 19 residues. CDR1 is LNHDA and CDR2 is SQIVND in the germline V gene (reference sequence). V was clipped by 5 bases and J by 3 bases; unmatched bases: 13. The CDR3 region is CASSGGFGTSGPYTGELFF. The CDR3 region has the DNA TGTGCCAGTAGTGGAGGGTTTGGGACTAGCGGGCCATACACCGGGGAGCTGTTTTTT.

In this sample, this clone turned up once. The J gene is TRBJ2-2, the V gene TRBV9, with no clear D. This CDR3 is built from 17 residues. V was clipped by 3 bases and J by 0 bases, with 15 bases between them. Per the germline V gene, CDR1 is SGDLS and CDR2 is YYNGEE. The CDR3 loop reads CASSAPPDKTNTGELFF. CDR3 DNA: TGTGCCAGCAGCGCACCACCCGACAAAACGAACACCGGGGAGCTGTTTTTT.

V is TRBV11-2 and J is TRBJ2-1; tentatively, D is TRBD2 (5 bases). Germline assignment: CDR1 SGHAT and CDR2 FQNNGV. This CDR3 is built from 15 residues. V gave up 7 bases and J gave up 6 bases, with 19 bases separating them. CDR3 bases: TGTGCCAGCATGACATTGGAGGCCCTCCCCAATGAGCAGTTCTTC. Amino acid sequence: CASMTLEALPNEQFF.

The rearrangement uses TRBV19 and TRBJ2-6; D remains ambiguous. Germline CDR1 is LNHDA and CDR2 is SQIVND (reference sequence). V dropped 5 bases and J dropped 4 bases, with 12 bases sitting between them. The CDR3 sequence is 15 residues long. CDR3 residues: CASSGRSAGANVLTF. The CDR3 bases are TGTGCCAGTAGTGGCAGGTCGGCGGGGGCCAACGTCCTGACTTTC.

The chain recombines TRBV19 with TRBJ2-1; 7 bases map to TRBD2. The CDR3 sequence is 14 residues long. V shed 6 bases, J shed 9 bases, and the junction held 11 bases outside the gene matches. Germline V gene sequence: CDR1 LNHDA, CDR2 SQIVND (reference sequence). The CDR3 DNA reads TGTGCCAGTAGCCAGAGGACTAGGGTGGTTGAGCAGTTCTTC. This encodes CASSQRTRVVEQFF.

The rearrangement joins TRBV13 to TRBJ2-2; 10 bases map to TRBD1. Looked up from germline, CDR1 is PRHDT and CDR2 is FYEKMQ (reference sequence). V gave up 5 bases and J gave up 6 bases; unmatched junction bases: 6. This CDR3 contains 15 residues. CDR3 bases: TGTGCCAGCAGCATCCGGACAGGGGGGTCCGGGGAGCTGTTTTTT. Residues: CASSIRTGGSGELFF.

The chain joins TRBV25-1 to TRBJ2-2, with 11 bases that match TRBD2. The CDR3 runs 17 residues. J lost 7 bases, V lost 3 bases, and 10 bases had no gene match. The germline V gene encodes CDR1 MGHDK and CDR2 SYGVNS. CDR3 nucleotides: TGTGCCAGCAGTGACAGGGGTAGCGGGAGGGCCGTCGGGGAGCTGTTTTTT. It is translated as CASSDRGSGRAVGELFF. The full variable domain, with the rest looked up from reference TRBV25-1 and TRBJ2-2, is EADIYQTPRYLVIGTGKKITLECSQTMGHDKMYWYQQDPGMELHLIHYSYGVNSTEKGDLSSESTVSRIRTEHFPLTLESARPSHTSQYLCASSDRGSGRAVGELFFGEGSRLTVL.

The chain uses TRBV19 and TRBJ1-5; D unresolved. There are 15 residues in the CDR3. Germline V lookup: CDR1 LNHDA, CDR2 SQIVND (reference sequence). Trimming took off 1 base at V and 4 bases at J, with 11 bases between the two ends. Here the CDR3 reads CASSIGSGLNQPQHF. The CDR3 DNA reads TGTGCCAGTAGTATAGGGTCGGGTTTGAATCAGCCCCAGCATTTT.

The CDR3 region has the DNA TGTGCCAGCAGTTGGGATGTAAGGGGAGGAAAACTGTTTTTT. Protein sequence: CASSWDVRGGKLFF. This chain joins TRBV6-6 and TRBJ1-4, with a tentative D call TRBD1 (5 bases). Germline CDR1 MNHNY, CDR2 SVGAGI (reference sequence). The V gene lost 4 bases and the J gene lost 10 bases, with 16 bases spanning the gap. This CDR3 contains 14 residues.

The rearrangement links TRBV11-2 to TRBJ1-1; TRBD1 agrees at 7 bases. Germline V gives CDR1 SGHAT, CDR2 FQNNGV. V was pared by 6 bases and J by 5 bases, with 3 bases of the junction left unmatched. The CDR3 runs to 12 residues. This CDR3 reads CASSSGGTEAFF. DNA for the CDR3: TGTGCCAGCAGTTCAGGGGGAACTGAAGCTTTCTTT.

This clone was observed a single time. The CDR3 bases are TGCGCCAGCAGCCAAGATAATATCTTTGGACAGGGGGCGCGTAATCAGCCCCAGCATTTT. Protein product: CASSQDNIFGQGARNQPQHF. This chain uses TRBV4-3 with TRBJ1-5; TRBD1 matches at 11 bases. The CDR3 length is 20 residues. The J segment lost 4 bases and the V segment lost 0 bases, leaving 14 bases of the junction unmatched. Germline V gene sequence: CDR1 LGHNA, CDR2 YSLEER.

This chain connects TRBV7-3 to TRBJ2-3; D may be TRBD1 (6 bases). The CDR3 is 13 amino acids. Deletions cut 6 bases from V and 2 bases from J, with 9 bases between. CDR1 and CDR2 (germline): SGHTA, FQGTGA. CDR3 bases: TGTGCCAGCAGGAACAGGGACACAGATACGCAGTATTTT. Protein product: CASRNRDTDTQYF.

The CDR3 protein is CASSVNKFGTSDIYEQYF. CDR3 DNA sequence: TGTGCCAGCAGCGTAAACAAGTTCGGGACTTCGGACATCTACGAGCAGTACTTC. This chain joins TRBV7-9 and TRBJ2-5, with TRBD2 as a possible D gene (6 bases). The J call may be incorrect, as the DNA end agrees better with TRBJ2-7. CDR1 is SEHNR, CDR2 FQNEAQ, per germline (reference sequence). The CDR3 runs to 18 residues.

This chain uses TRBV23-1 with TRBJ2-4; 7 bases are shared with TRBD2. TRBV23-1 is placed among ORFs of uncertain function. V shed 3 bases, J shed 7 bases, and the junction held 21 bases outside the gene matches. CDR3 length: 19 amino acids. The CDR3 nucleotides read TGCGCCAGCAGTCACGCCCGACTTAGAGCGGGAATATATATGAACATTCAGTACTTC. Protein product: CASSHARLRAGIYMNIQYF.

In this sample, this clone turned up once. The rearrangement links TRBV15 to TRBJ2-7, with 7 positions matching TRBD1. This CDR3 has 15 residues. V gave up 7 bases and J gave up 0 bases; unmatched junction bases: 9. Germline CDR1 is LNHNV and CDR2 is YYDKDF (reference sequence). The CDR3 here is CATTHPDRASYEQYF. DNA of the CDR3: TGTGCCACCACCCACCCCGACAGGGCCTCCTACGAGCAGTACTTC.

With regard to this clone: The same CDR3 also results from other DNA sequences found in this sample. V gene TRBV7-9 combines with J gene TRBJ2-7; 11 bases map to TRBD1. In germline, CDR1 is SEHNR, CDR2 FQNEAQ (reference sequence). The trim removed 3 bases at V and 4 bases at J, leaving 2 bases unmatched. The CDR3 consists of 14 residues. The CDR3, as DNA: TGTGCCAGCAGCTTCAGGGACAGGGGGTACGAGCAGTACTTC. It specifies CASSFRDRGYEQYF.